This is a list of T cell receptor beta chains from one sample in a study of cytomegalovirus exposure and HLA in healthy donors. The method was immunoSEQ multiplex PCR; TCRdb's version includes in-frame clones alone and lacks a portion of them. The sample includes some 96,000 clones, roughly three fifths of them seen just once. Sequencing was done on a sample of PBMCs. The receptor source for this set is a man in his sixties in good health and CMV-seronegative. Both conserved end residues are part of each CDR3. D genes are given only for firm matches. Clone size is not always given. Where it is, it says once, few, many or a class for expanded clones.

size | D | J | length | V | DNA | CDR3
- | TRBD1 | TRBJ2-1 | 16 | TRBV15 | TGTGCCACCAGCAGATCGGGACAGGGTCCCTACAATGAGCAGTTCTTC | CATSRSGQGPYNEQFF
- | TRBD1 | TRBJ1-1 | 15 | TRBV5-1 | TGCGCCAGCAGCGACGGGACAGGCGAGAACACTGAAGCTTTCTTT | CASSDGTGENTEAFF
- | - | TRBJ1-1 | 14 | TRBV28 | TGTGCCAGCAGTTTTCATGCAGGGTTAACTGAAGCTTTCTTT | CASSFHAGLTEAFF
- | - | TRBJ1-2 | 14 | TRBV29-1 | TGCAGCGTTGAAGATCAGGGGAGTAACTATGGCTACACCTTC | CSVEDQGSNYGYTF
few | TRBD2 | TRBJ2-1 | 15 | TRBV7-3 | TGTGCCAGCAGCTTATGGGCGGGGGGGCCCTATGAGCAGTTCTTC | CASSLWAGGPYEQFF
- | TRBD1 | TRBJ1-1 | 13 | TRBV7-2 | TGTGCCAGCAGCTCGACAGGGTTCCGGGCCGCTTTCTTT | CASSSTGFRAAFF
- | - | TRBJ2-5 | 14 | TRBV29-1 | TGCAGCGTTGCAGCGCCGGGACAAGGAGAGACCCAGTACTTC | CSVAAPGQGETQYF
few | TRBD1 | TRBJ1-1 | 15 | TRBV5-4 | TGTGCCAGCAGCACTGGACAGGGGATGGGCGCTGAAGCTTTCTTT | CASSTGQGMGAEAFF
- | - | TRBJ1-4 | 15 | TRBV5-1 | TGCGCCAGCAGCTCCCCAGGGGCAACTAATGAAAAACTGTTTTTT | CASSSPGATNEKLFF
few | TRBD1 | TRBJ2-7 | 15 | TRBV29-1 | TGCAGCGTTCTGAGGTTAAGGGGGCTGTTCTACGAGCAGTACTTC | CSVLRLRGLFYEQYF
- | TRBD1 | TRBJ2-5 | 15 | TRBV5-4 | TGTGCCAGCAGCTTGTCGACAGGGATTTGGGAGACCCAGTACTTC | CASSLSTGIWETQYF
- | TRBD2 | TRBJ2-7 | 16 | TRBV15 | TGTGCCACCAGCAGAGCCCCTCCTAGCGGGGGCTACGAGCAGTACTTC | CATSRAPPSGGYEQYF
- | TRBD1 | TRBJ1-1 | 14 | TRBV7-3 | TGTGCCAGCAGCACCACAGGGGGCAACACTGAAGCTTTCTTT | CASSTTGGNTEAFF
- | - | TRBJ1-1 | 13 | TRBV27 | TGTGCCAGCAGTTATCAAAGGGGCACTGAAGCTTTCTTT | CASSYQRGTEAFF
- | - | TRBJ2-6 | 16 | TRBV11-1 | TGTGCCAGCAGCTTAGGCCCTACCCGTGGGGCCAACGTCCTGACTTTC | CASSLGPTRGANVLTF
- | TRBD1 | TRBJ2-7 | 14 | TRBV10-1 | TGCGCCAGCAGTGAGTCGGGGACAGGGTACGAGCAGTACTTC | CASSESGTGYEQYF
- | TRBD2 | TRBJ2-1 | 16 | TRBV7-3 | TGTGCCAGCAGCTTAATATCATTAGCGGGGAGCAATGAGCAGTTCTTC | CASSLISLAGSNEQFF
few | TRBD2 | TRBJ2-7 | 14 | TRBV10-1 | TGCGCCAGCAGTGAGCCCGGACTAGTTCCCGAGCAGTACTTC | CASSEPGLVPEQYF
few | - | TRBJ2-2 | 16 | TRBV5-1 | TGCGCCAGCAGCTTGGAACGGGTCCAAGGGGCCGGGGAGCTGTTTTTT | CASSLERVQGAGELFF
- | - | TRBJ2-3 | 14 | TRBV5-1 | TGCGCCAGCAGCTTGGCAGTGGGCCCAGATACGCAGTATTTT | CASSLAVGPDTQYF
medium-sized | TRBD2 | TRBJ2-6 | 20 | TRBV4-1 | TGCGCCAGCAGCCAAGATCCCAAGGGAGCGGGAGGGCGTGGGGCCAACGTCCTGACTTTC | CASSQDPKGAGGRGANVLTF
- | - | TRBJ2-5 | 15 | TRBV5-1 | TGCGCCAACGATCGATTTGGGGGGGCCCGAGAGACCCAGTACTTC | CANDRFGGARETQYF